This TCR beta chain was sequenced in a study of T cell responses to AZD1222 COVID-19 vaccine. Overall study results and limits: Repertoires in all cases were sampled only once the peak T cell response had passed.

Germline V gene data show CDR1 as SGHNT and CDR2 as YYREEE (reference sequence). Trimming removed 4 bases from V and 1 base from J; junction bases left unmatched: 7. This CDR3 has 16 residues. Some clones are missing from TCRdb's copy, which holds only in-frame ones; the method was immunoSEQ multiplex PCR. Of about 92,000 clones listed, roughly 91% are singletons. Details on this clone: What it recognizes is unknown.

The material was peripheral blood, obtained on day 0 of AZD1222 vaccination. This TCR came from an adult in good health. The chain employs TRBV5-4 and TRBJ2-3; 9 nucleotides line up with TRBD2. In DNA form, the CDR3 reads TGTGCCAGCAGCCCACGGACTAGCGAGGGCACAGATACGCAGTATTTT. It is translated as CASSPRTSEGTDTQYF.